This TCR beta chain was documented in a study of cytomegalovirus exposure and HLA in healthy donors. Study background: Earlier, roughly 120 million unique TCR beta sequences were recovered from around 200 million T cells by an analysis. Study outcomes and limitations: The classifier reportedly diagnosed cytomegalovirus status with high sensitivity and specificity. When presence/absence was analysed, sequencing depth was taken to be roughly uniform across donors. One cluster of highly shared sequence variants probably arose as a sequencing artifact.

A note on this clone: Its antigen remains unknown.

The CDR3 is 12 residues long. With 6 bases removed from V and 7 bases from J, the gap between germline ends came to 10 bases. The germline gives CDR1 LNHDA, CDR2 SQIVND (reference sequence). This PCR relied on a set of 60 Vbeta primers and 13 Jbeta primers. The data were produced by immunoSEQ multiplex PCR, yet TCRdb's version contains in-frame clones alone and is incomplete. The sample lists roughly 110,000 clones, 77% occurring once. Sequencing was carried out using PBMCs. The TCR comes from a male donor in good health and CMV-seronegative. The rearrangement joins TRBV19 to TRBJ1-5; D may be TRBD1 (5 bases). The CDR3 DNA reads TGTGCCAGTAGGAAGGGGTACCAGCCCCAGCATTTT. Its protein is CASRKGYQPQHF.